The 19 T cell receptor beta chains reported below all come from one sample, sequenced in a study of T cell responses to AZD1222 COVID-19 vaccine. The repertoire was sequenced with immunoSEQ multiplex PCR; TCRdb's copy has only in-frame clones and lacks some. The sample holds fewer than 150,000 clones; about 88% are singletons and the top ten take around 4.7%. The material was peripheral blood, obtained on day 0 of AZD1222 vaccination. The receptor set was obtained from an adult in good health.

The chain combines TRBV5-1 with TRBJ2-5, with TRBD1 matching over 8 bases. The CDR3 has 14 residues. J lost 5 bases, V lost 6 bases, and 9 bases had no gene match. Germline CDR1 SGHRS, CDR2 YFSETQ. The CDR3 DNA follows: TGCGCCAGCACCCGGACAGGGAAGAAGGAGACCCAGTACTTC. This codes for CASTRTGKKETQYF.

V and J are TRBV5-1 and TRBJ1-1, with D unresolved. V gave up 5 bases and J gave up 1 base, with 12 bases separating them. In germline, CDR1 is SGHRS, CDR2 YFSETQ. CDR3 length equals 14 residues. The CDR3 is CASRGKTENTEAFF. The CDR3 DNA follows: TGCGCCAGCAGAGGGAAAACAGAGAACACTGAAGCTTTCTTT.

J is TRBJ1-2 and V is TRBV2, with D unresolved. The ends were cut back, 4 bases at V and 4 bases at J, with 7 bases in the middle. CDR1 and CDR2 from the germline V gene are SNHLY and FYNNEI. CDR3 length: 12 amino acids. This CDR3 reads CASSGEGYGYTF. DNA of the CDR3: TGTGCCAGCAGTGGGGAGGGCTATGGCTACACCTTC.

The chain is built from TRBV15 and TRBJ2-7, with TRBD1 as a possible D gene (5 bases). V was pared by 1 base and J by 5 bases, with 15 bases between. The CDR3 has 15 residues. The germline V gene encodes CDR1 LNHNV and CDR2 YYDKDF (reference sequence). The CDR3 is CATSRVVGQGNEQYF. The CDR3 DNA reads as TGTGCCACCAGCAGAGTTGTAGGGCAGGGTAACGAGCAGTACTTC. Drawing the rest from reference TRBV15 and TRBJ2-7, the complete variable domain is DAMVIQNPRYQVTQFGKPVTLSCSQTLNHNVMYWYQQKSSQAPKLLFHYYDKDFNNEADTPDNFQSRRPNTSFCFLDIRSPGLGDTAMYLCATSRVVGQGNEQYFGPGTRLTVT.

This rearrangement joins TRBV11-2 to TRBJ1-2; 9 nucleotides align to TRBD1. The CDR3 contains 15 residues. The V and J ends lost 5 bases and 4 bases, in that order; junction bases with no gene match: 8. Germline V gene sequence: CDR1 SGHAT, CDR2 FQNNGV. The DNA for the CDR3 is TGTGCCAGCAGCCTTCCCGGGACAGGGACCTATGGCTACACCTTC. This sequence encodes CASSLPGTGTYGYTF.

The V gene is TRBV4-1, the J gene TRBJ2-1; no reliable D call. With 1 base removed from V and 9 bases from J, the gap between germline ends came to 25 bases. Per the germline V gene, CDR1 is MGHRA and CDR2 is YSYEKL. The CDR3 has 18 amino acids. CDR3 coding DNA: TGCGCCAGCAGCCAAGGAACCCCACCTAAGGAGTATCCCAGTGAGCAGTTCTTC. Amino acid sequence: CASSQGTPPKEYPSEQFF.

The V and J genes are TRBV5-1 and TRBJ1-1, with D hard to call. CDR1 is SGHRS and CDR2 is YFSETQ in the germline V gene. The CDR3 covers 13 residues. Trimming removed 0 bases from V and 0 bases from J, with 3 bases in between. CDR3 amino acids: CASSLELNTEAFF. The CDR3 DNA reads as TGCGCCAGCAGCTTGGAACTGAACACTGAAGCTTTCTTT.

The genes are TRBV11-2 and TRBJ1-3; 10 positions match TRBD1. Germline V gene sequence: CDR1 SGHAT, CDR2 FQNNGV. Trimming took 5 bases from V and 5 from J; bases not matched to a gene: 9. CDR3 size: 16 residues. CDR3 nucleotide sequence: TGTGCCAGCAGCCGGCGGGACAGGGGAGTCAGAAACACCATATATTTT. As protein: CASSRRDRGVRNTIYF.

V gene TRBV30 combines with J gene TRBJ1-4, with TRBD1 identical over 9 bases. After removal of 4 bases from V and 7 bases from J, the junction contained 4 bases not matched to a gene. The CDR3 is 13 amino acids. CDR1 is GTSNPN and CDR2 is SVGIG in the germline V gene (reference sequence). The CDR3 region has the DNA TGTGCCTGGAATCAACAGGGGGCTGAAAAACTGTTTTTT. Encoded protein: CAWNQQGAEKLFF.

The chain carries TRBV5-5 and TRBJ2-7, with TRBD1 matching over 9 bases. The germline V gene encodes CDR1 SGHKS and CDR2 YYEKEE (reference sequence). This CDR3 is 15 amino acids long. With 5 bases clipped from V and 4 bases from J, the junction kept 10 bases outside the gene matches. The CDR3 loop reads CASSWGLGQGYEQYF. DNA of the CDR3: TGTGCCAGCAGTTGGGGGTTGGGACAGGGTTACGAGCAGTACTTC.

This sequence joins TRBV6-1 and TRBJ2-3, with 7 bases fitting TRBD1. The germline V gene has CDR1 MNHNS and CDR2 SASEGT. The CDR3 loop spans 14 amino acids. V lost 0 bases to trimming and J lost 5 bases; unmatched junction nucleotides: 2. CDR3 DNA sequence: TGTGCCAGCAGTGAAGCACACAGGGGAGATACGCAGTATTTT. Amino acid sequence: CASSEAHRGDTQYF.

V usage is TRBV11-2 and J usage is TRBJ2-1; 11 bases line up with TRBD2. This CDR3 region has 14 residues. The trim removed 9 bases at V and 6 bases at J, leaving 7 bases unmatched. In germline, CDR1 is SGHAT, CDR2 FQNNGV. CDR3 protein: CASRFSGRANEQFF. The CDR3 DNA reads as TGTGCCAGTAGATTTAGCGGGAGGGCCAATGAGCAGTTCTTC.

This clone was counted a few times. The CDR3 spells CAWSSFLGEQYF. The CDR3 region has the DNA TGTGCCTGGAGCTCCTTCTTGGGGGAGCAGTACTTC. The rearrangement links TRBV30 to TRBJ2-7; D remains unclear. The CDR3 runs 12 residues. Deletions cut 3 bases from V and 7 bases from J, with 13 bases between. Looked up from germline, CDR1 is GTSNPN and CDR2 is SVGIG (reference sequence).

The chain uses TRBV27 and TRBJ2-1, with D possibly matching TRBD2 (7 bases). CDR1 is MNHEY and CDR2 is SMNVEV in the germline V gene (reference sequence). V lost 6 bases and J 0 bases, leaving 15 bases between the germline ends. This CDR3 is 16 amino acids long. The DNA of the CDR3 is TGTGCCAGCAGCCAATGGGGGGGGGCCTCCTACAATGAGCAGTTCTTC. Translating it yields CASSQWGGASYNEQFF.

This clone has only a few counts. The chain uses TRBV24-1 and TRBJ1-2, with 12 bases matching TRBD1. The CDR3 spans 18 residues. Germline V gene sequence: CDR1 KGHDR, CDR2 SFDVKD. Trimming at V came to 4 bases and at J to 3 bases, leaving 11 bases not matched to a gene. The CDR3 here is CATSERRDRGQLDYGYTF. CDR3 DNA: TGTGCCACCAGTGAACGCCGGGACAGGGGGCAGTTGGACTATGGCTACACCTTC.

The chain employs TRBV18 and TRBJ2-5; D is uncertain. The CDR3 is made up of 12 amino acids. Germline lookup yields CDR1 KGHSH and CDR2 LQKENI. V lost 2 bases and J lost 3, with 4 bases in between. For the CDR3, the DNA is TGTGCCAGCTCACCAAAAGAAGAGACCCAGTACTTC. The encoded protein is CASSPKEETQYF.

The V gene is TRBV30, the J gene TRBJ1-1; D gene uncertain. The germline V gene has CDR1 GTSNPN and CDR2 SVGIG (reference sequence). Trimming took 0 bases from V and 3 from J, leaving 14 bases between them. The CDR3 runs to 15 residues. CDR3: CAWSVNTLGYTEAFF. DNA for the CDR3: TGTGCCTGGAGTGTAAATACCCTGGGGTACACTGAAGCTTTCTTT.

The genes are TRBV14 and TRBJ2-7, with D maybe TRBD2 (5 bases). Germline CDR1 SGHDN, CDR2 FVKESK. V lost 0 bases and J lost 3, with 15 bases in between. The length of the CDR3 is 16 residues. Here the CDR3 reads CASSQDARARVYEQYF. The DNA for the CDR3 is TGTGCCAGCAGCCAAGATGCGAGGGCTCGGGTCTACGAGCAGTACTTC.

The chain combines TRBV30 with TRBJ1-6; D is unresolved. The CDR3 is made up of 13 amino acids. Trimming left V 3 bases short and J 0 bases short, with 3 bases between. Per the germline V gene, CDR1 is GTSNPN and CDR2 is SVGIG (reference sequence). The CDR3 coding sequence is TGTGCCTGGAGGGTCTCCTATAATTCACCCCTCCACTTT. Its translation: CAWRVSYNSPLHF.